The 9 T cell receptor beta chains below come from one sample, sequenced in a study of shared clonotypes between healthy human individuals. Assay used: immunoSEQ multiplex PCR; TCRdb lists only in-frame clones, some missing. The data hold millions of clones, with about 95% observed a single time. CD45RO-negative, CCR7-selected cells formed the naive CD8 fraction, which excluded terminally differentiated effector memory CD45RA+ cells. What was sequenced was naive CD8+ T cells sorted from blood. The receptors come from a man aged 18-30 years in good health.

The CDR3: CASRVGFDTEAFF. CDR3 nucleotide sequence: TGTGCCAGTAGGGTAGGTTTCGACACTGAAGCTTTCTTT. V is TRBV19 and J is TRBJ1-1; D unresolved. The V end lost 6 bases, the J end lost 3 bases, and 11 bases lay between the germline ends. Germline V lookup: CDR1 LNHDA, CDR2 SQIVND (reference sequence). CDR3 length: 13 amino acids.

The chain links TRBV27 to TRBJ2-1; 7 bases fit TRBD2. Germline values: CDR1 MNHEY, CDR2 SMNVEV (reference sequence). This CDR3 has 15 residues. J lost 1 base, V lost 1 base, and 1 base had no gene match. In nucleotides, the CDR3 is TGTGCCAGCAGTTTATGGGGGGGGTCCTACAATGAGCAGTTCTTC. Amino acids: CASSLWGGSYNEQFF.

The count of this clone is one. V gene TRBV30 combines with J gene TRBJ2-7; D possibly corresponds to TRBD1 (6 bases). The V end lost 5 bases, the J end lost 3 bases, and 11 bases lay between the germline ends. The germline V gene has CDR1 GTSNPN and CDR2 SVGIG (reference sequence). The CDR3 has 12 residues. The CDR3 region has the DNA TGTGCCTGGGCAGGGGAGAACTACGAGCAGTACTTC. Encoded protein: CAWAGENYEQYF.

This clone came up once. The chain couples TRBV13 to TRBJ2-1; TRBD2 is a possible D gene (5 bases). The germline V and J ends were trimmed by 5 bases and 5 bases, with 10 bases remaining between them. CDR1 is PRHDT, CDR2 FYEKMQ, per germline (reference sequence). CDR3 length: 13 residues. CDR3 DNA: TGTGCCAGCAGCCCTTTGGGAGACAATGAGCAGTTCTTC. The encoded protein is CASSPLGDNEQFF.

V and J are TRBV7-9 and TRBJ2-7, with a possible D match to TRBD2 (5 bases). The CDR3 has 14 amino acids. Germline CDR1 and CDR2: SEHNR and FQNEAQ (reference sequence). Trimming removed 5 bases from V and 4 bases from J, with 15 bases in between. CDR3 loop: CASSPPERRYEQYF. In nucleotides, the CDR3 is TGTGCCAGCAGCCCCCCCGAGCGGAGGTACGAGCAGTACTTC.

The rearrangement joins TRBV4-3 to TRBJ1-1, with 7 bases fitting TRBD1. The CDR3 has 15 amino acids. The ends lost 4 bases at V and 4 bases at J; junction bases unmatched: 9. Germline CDR1 is LGHNA and CDR2 is YSLEER. CDR3 sequence reads: CASSPARTGITEAFF. Written as DNA, the CDR3 is TGCGCCAGCAGCCCTGCCCGGACAGGTATCACTGAAGCTTTCTTT.

This chain uses TRBV7-9 with TRBJ1-2, with TRBD1 matching over 9 bases. Trimming took 5 bases from V and 6 from J; bases not matched to a gene: 16. The germline V gene has CDR1 SEHNR and CDR2 FQNEAQ (reference sequence). CDR3 length: 17 amino acids. The CDR3 protein is CASSPLITGGVFDGYTF. The CDR3 coding sequence is TGTGCCAGCAGCCCCCTGATTACAGGGGGCGTTTTTGATGGCTACACCTTC.

This clone has only a few counts. The same CDR3 arises from other DNA sequences in this sample as well. The rearrangement links TRBV2 to TRBJ1-1, with D unclear. Germline CDR1 reads SNHLY; CDR2 reads FYNNEI. The CDR3 length is 13 residues. Trimming took off 4 bases at V and 4 bases at J, with 10 bases between the two ends. In nucleotides, the CDR3 is TGTGCCAGCAGTGTGCAGTACAGCACTGAAGCTTTCTTT. It codes for CASSVQYSTEAFF. Variable domain in full (rest from reference TRBV2 and TRBJ1-1): EPEVTQTPSHQVTQMGQEVILRCVPISNHLYFYWYRQILGQKVEFLVSFYNNEISEKSEIFDDQFSVERPDGSNFTLKIRSTKLEDSAMYFCASSVQYSTEAFFGQGTRLTVV.

The rearrangement links TRBV10-3 to TRBJ1-1; D ambiguous. Trimming stripped 0 bases from V and 8 bases from J, with 13 bases between. This CDR3 spans 14 amino acids. CDR1 ENHRY and CDR2 SYGVKD come from the germline V gene. CDR3 DNA sequence: TGTGCCATCAGTGAGTCGATAGCCCCTGGGGAAGCTTTCTTT. It specifies CAISESIAPGEAFF.